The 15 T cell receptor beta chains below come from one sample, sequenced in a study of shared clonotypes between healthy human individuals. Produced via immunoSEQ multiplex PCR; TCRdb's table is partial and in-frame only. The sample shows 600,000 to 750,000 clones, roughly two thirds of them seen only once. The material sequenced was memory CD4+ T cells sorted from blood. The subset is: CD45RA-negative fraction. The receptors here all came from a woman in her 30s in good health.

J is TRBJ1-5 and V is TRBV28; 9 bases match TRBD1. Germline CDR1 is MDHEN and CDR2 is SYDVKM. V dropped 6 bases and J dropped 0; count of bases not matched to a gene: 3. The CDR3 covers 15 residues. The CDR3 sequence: CASSQTGGSNQPQHF. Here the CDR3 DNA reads TGTGCCAGCAGCCAGACAGGGGGTAGCAATCAGCCCCAGCATTTT.

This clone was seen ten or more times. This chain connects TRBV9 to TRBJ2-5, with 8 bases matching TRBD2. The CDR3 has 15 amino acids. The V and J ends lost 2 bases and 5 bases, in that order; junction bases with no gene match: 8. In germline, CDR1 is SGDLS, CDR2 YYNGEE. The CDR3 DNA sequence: TGTGCCAGCAGCGTGGCCGGGGGGGCTCTGGAGACCCAGTACTTC. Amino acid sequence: CASSVAGGALETQYF.

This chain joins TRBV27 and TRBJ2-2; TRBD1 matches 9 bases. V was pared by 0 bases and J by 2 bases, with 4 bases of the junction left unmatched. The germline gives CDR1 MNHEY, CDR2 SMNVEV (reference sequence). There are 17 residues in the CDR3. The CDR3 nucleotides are TGTGCCAGCAGTTTATCGAAACAGGGGGCAAACACCGGGGAGCTGTTTTTT. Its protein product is CASSLSKQGANTGELFF.

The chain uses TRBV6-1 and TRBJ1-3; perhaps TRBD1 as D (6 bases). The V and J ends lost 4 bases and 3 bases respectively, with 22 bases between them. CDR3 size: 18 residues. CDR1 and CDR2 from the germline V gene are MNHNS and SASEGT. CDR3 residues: CASSGRQVSISYGNTIYF. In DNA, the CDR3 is TGTGCCAGCAGTGGGCGACAGGTTTCTATTTCGTATGGAAACACCATATATTTT.

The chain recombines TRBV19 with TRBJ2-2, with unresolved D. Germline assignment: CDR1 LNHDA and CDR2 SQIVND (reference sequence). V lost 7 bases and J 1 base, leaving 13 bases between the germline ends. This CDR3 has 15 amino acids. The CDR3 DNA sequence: TGTGCCAGTATGAGCGAACTACTGAACACCGGGGAGCTGTTTTTT. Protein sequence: CASMSELLNTGELFF.

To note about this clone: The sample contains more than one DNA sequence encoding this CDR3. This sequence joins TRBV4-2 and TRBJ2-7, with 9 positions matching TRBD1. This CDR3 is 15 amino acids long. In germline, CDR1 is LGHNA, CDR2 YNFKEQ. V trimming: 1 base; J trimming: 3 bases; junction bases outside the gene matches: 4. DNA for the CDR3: TGTGCCAGCAGCCAAGGACAGGGGGGGGACTACGAGCAGTACTTC. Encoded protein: CASSQGQGGDYEQYF.

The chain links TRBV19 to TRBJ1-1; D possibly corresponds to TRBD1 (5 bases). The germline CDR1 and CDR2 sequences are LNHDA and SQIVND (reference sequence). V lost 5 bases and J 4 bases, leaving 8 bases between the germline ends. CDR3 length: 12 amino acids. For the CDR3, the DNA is TGTGCCAGTAGTTGGGGGGGCACTGAAGCTTTCTTT. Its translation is CASSWGGTEAFF.

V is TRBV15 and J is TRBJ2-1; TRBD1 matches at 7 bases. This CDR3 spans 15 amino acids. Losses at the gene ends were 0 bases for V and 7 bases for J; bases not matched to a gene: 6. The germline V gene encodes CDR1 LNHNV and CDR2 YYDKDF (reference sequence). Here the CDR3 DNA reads TGTGCCACCAGCAGAGACCGACAGGGCGGAAATGAGCAGTTCTTC. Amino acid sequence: CATSRDRQGGNEQFF.

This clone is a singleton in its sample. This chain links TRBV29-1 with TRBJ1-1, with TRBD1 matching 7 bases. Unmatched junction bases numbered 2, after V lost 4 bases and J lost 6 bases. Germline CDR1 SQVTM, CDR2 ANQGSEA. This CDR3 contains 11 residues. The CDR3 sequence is CSVVGGPEAFF. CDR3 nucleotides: TGCAGCGTTGTAGGGGGCCCTGAAGCTTTCTTT.

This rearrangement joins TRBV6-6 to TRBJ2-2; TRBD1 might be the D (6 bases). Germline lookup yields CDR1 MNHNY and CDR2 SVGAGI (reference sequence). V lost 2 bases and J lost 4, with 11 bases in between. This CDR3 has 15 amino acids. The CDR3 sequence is CASSYDRSSTGELFF. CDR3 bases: TGTGCCAGCAGTTACGACAGGTCGAGCACCGGGGAGCTGTTTTTT.

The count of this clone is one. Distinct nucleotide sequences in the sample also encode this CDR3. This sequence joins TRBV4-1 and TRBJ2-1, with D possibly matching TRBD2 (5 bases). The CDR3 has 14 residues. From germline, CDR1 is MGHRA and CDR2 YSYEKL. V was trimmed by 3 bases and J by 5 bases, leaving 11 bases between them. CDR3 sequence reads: CASSQAGTDNEQFF. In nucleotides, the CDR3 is TGCGCCAGCAGCCAGGCGGGTACAGACAATGAGCAGTTCTTC.

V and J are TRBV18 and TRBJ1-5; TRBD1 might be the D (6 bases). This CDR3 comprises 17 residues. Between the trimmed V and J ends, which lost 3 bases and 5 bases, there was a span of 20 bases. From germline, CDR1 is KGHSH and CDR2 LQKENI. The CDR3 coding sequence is TGTGCCAGCTCACCTAATGGGGGCGCGGAGGGTTATCAGCCCCAGCATTTT. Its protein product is CASSPNGGAEGYQPQHF.

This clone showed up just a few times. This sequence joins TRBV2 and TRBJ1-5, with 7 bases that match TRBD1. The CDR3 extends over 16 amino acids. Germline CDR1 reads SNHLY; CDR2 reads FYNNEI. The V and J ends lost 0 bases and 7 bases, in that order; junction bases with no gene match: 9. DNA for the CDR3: TGTGCCAGCAGTGAAGCGCTTCCCAGGGGACAGCAGCCCCAGCATTTT. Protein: CASSEALPRGQQPQHF.

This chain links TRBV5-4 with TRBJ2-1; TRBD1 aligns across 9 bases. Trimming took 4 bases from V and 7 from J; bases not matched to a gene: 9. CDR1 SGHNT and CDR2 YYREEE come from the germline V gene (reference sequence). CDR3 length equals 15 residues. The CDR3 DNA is TGTGCCAGCAGCGGAAAGGACAGGGGATCGAATGAGCAGTTCTTC. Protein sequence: CASSGKDRGSNEQFF.

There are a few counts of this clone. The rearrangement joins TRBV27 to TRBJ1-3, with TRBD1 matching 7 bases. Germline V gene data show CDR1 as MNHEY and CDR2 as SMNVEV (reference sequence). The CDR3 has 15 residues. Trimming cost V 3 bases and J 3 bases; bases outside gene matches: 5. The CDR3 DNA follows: TGTGCCAGCAGTTTCGTAGGGGGCGGTGGAAACACCATATATTTT. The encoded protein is CASSFVGGGGNTIYF.